The entry below gives a single T cell receptor (beta chain) sequence along with its context. The target antigen is unknown. The V gene's germline CDR1 is SNHLY and CDR2 FYNNEI. The CDR3 spans 13 residues. V lost 1 base to trimming and J lost 2 bases, with 5 bases between them. Profiling relied on immunoSEQ multiplex PCR, and the TCRdb table lists in-frame clones only, not all of them. Among around 25,000 clones, over 65% were seen once, and the ten largest hold around 1.1%. This sample stems from a study of graft-versus-host responses after intestinal transplantation. Looking at the study overall: Transplantation in recipients was multivisceral, liver-intestinal, or isolated intestinal. All recipients got anti-thymocyte globulin induction, then tacrolimus and steroids for 2 to 3 years.

The study, taken as a whole, reports: Individuals carrying graft-donor T cell macrochimerism showed high graft-versus-host to host-versus-graft clonal ratios in allografts. GvH clones appeared in recipient marrow, some first in ileum or blood.

The specimen was PBMCs, collected 28 days after intestinal transplant. This receptor was taken from a human patient who received an intestinal transplant, so some T cells may come from the graft donor. The J gene is TRBJ1-1, the V gene TRBV2; D is uncertain. The CDR3 reads CASSEDSNTEAFF. In DNA, the CDR3 is TGTGCCAGCAGTGAAGACAGTAACACTGAAGCTTTCTTT.